This T cell receptor beta chain comes out of a study of human T cells and chemical hapten exposure. Overall study: TCR yields differed between samples (mainly from small differences in pooled library volume).

TCRdb used MiXCR to reprocess the RACE reads, holding one entry per CDR3 protein. The top ten hold approximately 1.3% of the sample, which has fewer than 90,000 distinct CDR3 sequences, about 6.3% seen once. Time point: patch test 2, 6 weeks after DPC sensitization. As to treatment: therapeutic diphenylcyclopropenone sensitization with weekly scalp DPC. Alopecia patients between 18 and 70 years old and suitable for DPC were used as donors. This clonotype was counted only a few times. V shed 6 bases, J shed 5 bases, and the junction held 4 bases outside the gene matches. The CDR3 contains 13 residues. The chain links TRBV12-3 or TRBV12-4 to TRBJ1-5; 7 bases are a match to TRBD1. Sequencing was performed on whole blood, taken in connection with sensitization to the hapten diphenylcyclopropenone (DPC). The receptor was derived from a woman in her twenties or thirties with alopecia areata. Some clones in this sample may be carry-over from other donors' samples. CDR3 bases: TGTGCCAGCAGGAACAGGGGTGATCAGCCCCAGCATTTT. This codes for CASRNRGDQPQHF.